This TCR beta chain was documented in a study of cytomegalovirus exposure and HLA in healthy donors. Trimming took 4 bases from V and 4 from J; bases not matched to a gene: 6. CDR1 SGHNT and CDR2 YYREEE come from the germline V gene (reference sequence). The CDR3 is 14 residues long. PCR primers comprised 60 Vbeta and 13 Jbeta primers. Using immunoSEQ multiplex PCR, the repertoire was profiled, and TCRdb retains in-frame clones only, with some absent. In the table there are around 180,000 clones, more than 65% of which are singletons. The specimen sequenced was PBMCs. The chain recombines TRBV5-4 with TRBJ2-3; 7 bases are a match to TRBD1. The clonotype comes from a woman in her 30s in good health and CMV-seropositive. The CDR3 DNA reads as TGTGCCAGCAGCCCTGACAGGGTATCAGATACGCAGTATTTT. It codes for CASSPDRVSDTQYF. The full variable domain, completed using reference TRBV5-4 and TRBJ2-3, is ETGVTQSPTHLIKTRGQQVTLRCSSQSGHNTVSWYQQALGQGPQFIFQYYREEENGRGNFPPRFSGLQFPNYSSELNVNALELDDSALYLCASSPDRVSDTQYFGPGTRLTVL.